The rows below give T cell receptor beta chains drawn from one sample of a study of cytomegalovirus exposure and HLA in healthy donors. Sequencing used immunoSEQ multiplex PCR; TCRdb keeps in-frame clones, though not all of them. The table records 150,000 to 200,000 clones, 70% to 90% of them present only once. What was sequenced was PBMCs. The receptors originated from a man aged 18 to 29 in good health and CMV-seropositive. Each CDR3 is given with its conserved first and last residue. D genes are given only for firm matches. Part of the rows lack a size; the others show once, few, many or a class for expanded clones.

clone_size	d_call	v_call	j_call	cdr3_nt	cdr3_aa
NA	NA	TRBV19	TRBJ2-3	TGTGCCAGTAGTATAGGGAGGGGAGATACGCAGTATTTT	CASSIGRGDTQYF
NA	TRBD2	TRBV5-1	TRBJ2-5	TGCGCCAGCAGCTCACTAGCGGGGGGAGGAGAGACCCAGTACTTC	CASSSLAGGGETQYF
NA	TRBD2	TRBV19	TRBJ2-3	TGTGCCAGTAGGAGAGCGGGGGAACCCACAGATACGCAGTATTTT	CASRRAGEPTDTQYF
NA	NA	TRBV6-5	TRBJ1-1	TGTGCCAGCAGTTACTCGACAGGTCGGACTGAAGCTTTCTTT	CASSYSTGRTEAFF
once	TRBD1	TRBV6-4	TRBJ1-2	TGTGCCAGCATCCGGACAGGGCGAGGTGGCTACACCTTC	CASIRTGRGGYTF
NA	TRBD1	TRBV15	TRBJ1-6	TGTGCCACCAGCAGGACAGGGGTTCTGGATAATTCACCCCTCCACTTT	CATSRTGVLDNSPLHF
NA	TRBD2	TRBV10-2	TRBJ2-3	TGCGCCAGCAGGGCTAGCGGGGGGGCCTTGGAAACGCAGTATTTT	CASRASGGALETQYF
NA	NA	TRBV7-9	TRBJ1-2	TGTGCCAGCAGCCAAGTGACAGAGAACTATGGCTACACCTTC	CASSQVTENYGYTF
NA	NA	TRBV4-3	TRBJ1-5	TGCGCCAGCAGCCAAGATCGGGCAGGGAAGGAGCCCCAGCATTTT	CASSQDRAGKEPQHF
NA	TRBD2	TRBV9	TRBJ2-3	TGTGCCAGCAGCGTAGACCCTAGCGGGGGCACAGATACGCAGTATTTT	CASSVDPSGGTDTQYF
NA	TRBD2	TRBV7-8	TRBJ2-2	TGTGCCAGCAGCCCACTCGGCGGGGGGGCCAACACCGGGGAGCTGTTTTTT	CASSPLGGGANTGELFF
NA	NA	TRBV6-6	TRBJ1-4	TGTGCCAGCAGCTCCGGGACGGAGGGGCAAAAACTGTTTTTT	CASSSGTEGQKLFF
NA	NA	TRBV6-7	TRBJ2-7	TGTGCCAGCAGTTACTCGAGCACTGGAGCCTACGAGCAGTACTTC	CASSYSSTGAYEQYF
NA	TRBD1	TRBV11-2	TRBJ1-2	TGTGCCAGCAGGAAACAGGGGGGACGTAGCTACACCTTC	CASRKQGGRSYTF
NA	TRBD1	TRBV6-5	TRBJ1-1	TGTGCCAGCGGACAGGGAGGCCTGAACACTGAAGCTTTCTTT	CASGQGGLNTEAFF
NA	TRBD1	TRBV12-5	TRBJ2-5	TGTGCTAGTGGTTTGGGAGACAGGGACCAAGAGACCCAGTACTTC	CASGLGDRDQETQYF
NA	NA	TRBV6-5	TRBJ2-2	TGTGCCAGCAGCAAGCAGAGGTACACCGGGGAGCTGTTTTTT	CASSKQRYTGELFF
NA	TRBD1	TRBV25-1	TRBJ2-5	TGTGCCAGCAGTGAAACACAGGGGGCTTTTCAAGAGACCCAGTACTTC	CASSETQGAFQETQYF
few	NA	TRBV4-2	TRBJ1-2	TGTGCCAGCAGCCAAGATTTACAGGGTGGGGTCGTGCGGAAGTCAAACTATGGCTACACCTTC	CASSQDLQGGVVRKSNYGYTF
few	NA	TRBV5-1	TRBJ2-1	TGCGCCAGCAGCTTGTACTACAATGAGCAGTTCTTC	CASSLYYNEQFF
NA	NA	TRBV4-3	TRBJ1-2	TGCGCCAGCAGCCAAGATCCAACCCCGAGGGAAGACTATGGCTACACCTTC	CASSQDPTPREDYGYTF
NA	NA	TRBV27	TRBJ1-6	TGTGCCAGCAGTTCCATGCGGTACGGGGGTTCACCCCTCCACTTT	CASSSMRYGGSPLHF
NA	NA	TRBV25-1	TRBJ1-2	TGTGCCAGCAGTGACCGTGGCTACACCTTC	CASSDRGYTF
NA	TRBD2	TRBV5-1	TRBJ2-7	TGCGCCAGCAGTTCTGGCGGGGGGGCCTACGAGCAGTACTTC	CASSSGGGAYEQYF
NA	NA	TRBV4-3	TRBJ2-3	TGCGCCAGCAGCGCGGGGGCAGGCCTTAGCACAGATACGCAGTATTTT	CASSAGAGLSTDTQYF